These 32 T cell receptor beta chains were all obtained from the same sample, sequenced in a study of T cell responses to AZD1222 COVID-19 vaccine (dated by TCRdb to 2020 to 2022). Receptors were amplified or captured by the immunoSEQ multiplex PCR assay. TCRdb re-hosts the immuneACCESS table, in-frame sequences only. Its copies lack some clones; in the studies checked, an unresolved V gene accounts for under half of them, and the cause for the rest is not known. The sample contains roughly 70,000 clones, around 90% of them found a single time. The top ten constitute roughly 6% of the sample. The time point label, read with the paper, signifies: about 28 days (+/-7) after the second vaccine dose. Read against the paper, the sample's treatment or condition label means: meningococcal conjugate vaccine given as trial control. The sequenced sample was peripheral blood, obtained 28 days after the second dose of the MenACWY control vaccine. All receptors come from an adult who received the MenACWY meningococcal vaccine as a control.

The chain combines TRBV24-1 with TRBJ2-3; the D call may be TRBD1 or TRBD2 (5 bases each). Trimming removed 4 bases from V and 4 bases from J, with 17 bases in between. Germline CDR1 KGHDR, CDR2 SFDVKD. The CDR3 is made up of 16 amino acids. The CDR3: CATSELGPLGSDTQYF. The CDR3 DNA is TGTGCCACCAGTGAGCTGGGACCTCTTGGGTCAGATACGCAGTATTTT.

This rearrangement joins TRBV5-5 to TRBJ1-4; D is possibly TRBD1 (5 bases). Germline lookup yields CDR1 SGHKS and CDR2 YYEKEE (reference sequence). Trimming stripped 5 bases from V and 8 bases from J, with 16 bases between. The CDR3 is 14 amino acids. The CDR3 bases are TGTGCCAGCAGGGCCGGGGGGTATCAAGAAAAACTGTTTTTT. This translates into CASRAGGYQEKLFF.

The chain couples TRBV16 to TRBJ1-3; D is ambiguous. The germline V and J ends were trimmed by 0 bases and 1 base, with 7 bases remaining between them. The CDR3 is 15 amino acids. Looked up from germline, CDR1 is KGHSY and CDR2 is FQNENV. DNA of the CDR3: TGTGCCAGCAGCCAATCTGGAGTGTCTGGAAACACCATATATTTT. It yields the protein CASSQSGVSGNTIYF. Full variable domain (remainder filled in from reference TRBV16 and TRBJ1-3): GEEVAQTPKHLVRGEGQKAKLYCAPIKGHSYVFWYQQVLKNEFKFLISFQNENVFDETGMPKERFSAKCLPNSPCSLEIQATKLEDSAVYFCASSQSGVSGNTIYFGEGSWLTVV.

DNA of the CDR3: TGTGCCAGCAGTTTAAGGAAGGGCATGAACACCGGGGAGCTGTTTTTT. This translates into CASSLRKGMNTGELFF. The chain has TRBV27 and TRBJ2-2; unclear D gene. V lost 2 bases, J lost 1 base, and 11 bases lay in between. Germline-derived CDR1 and CDR2 are MNHEY and SMNVEV (reference sequence). The CDR3 covers 16 residues.

CDR3 loop: CASSGSYRGNEQFF. In DNA, the CDR3 is TGTGCCAGTAGTGGAAGCTACAGGGGAAATGAGCAGTTCTTC. The genes are TRBV19 and TRBJ2-1; TRBD1 matches at 7 bases. With V trimmed by 5 bases and J by 7 bases, 8 bases remained unmatched. Germline CDR1 reads LNHDA; CDR2 reads SQIVND (reference sequence). CDR3 size: 14 residues. Together with reference TRBV19 and TRBJ2-1, the CDR3 gives the full variable domain: DGGITQSPKYLFRKEGQNVTLSCEQNLNHDAMYWYRQDPGQGLRLIYYSQIVNDFQKGDIAEGYSVSREKKESFPLTVTSAQKNPTAFYLCASSGSYRGNEQFFGPGTRLTVL.

The chain couples TRBV9 to TRBJ1-5; TRBD1 is a possible D gene (5 bases). This CDR3 has 13 residues. The V and J ends lost 4 bases and 6 bases respectively, with 11 bases between them. Germline CDR1 is SGDLS and CDR2 is YYNGEE. CDR3 in DNA: TGTGCCAGCAGCCACGATGGGGGTCAGCCCCAGCATTTT. It specifies CASSHDGGQPQHF.

The chain is built from TRBV10-2 and TRBJ1-1; tentative D call: TRBD1 (5 bases). The germline V gene encodes CDR1 WSHSY and CDR2 SAAADI. The ends were cut back, 0 bases at V and 9 bases at J, with 11 bases in the middle. The CDR3 contains 13 residues. The CDR3 DNA reads as TGCGCCAGCAGTGAGTCGGCGGGGGGACAAGCTTTCTTT. This gives the protein CASSESAGGQAFF.

CDR3 residues: CACFLRGPGNTIYF. DNA of the CDR3: TGTGCCTGCTTCCTCAGGGGCCCTGGAAACACCATATATTTT. This chain uses TRBV30 with TRBJ1-3; maybe TRBD1 (6 bases). The germline V gene encodes CDR1 GTSNPN and CDR2 SVGIG (reference sequence). This CDR3 spans 14 amino acids. The V gene lost 6 bases and the J gene lost 2 bases, with 14 bases spanning the gap.

This sequence joins TRBV28 and TRBJ2-7, with 9 nucleotides matching TRBD1. This CDR3 spans 15 amino acids. Germline V gene sequence: CDR1 MDHEN, CDR2 SYDVKM. J gave up 4 bases and V 6 bases, and 10 bases lay outside the gene matches. CDR3 protein: CASSPPGTGRYEQYF. CDR3 bases: TGTGCCAGCAGCCCGCCCGGGACAGGGAGGTACGAGCAGTACTTC. Together with reference TRBV28 and TRBJ2-7, the CDR3 gives the full variable domain: DVKVTQSSRYLVKRTGEKVFLECVQDMDHENMFWYRQDPGLGLRLIYFSYDVKMKEKGDIPEGYSVSREKKERFSLILESASTNQTSMYLCASSPPGTGRYEQYFGPGTRLTVT.

CDR3 amino acids: CASSKALGLGHNEQFF. The CDR3 DNA follows: TGTGCCAGCAGCAAAGCCTTGGGACTAGGACACAATGAGCAGTTCTTC. The chain joins TRBV21-1 to TRBJ2-1; the table assigns TRBD2, which was not confirmed against the DNA. TRBV21-1 is reported as a pseudogene. The CDR3 is 16 amino acids.

The chain has TRBV24-1 and TRBJ2-3; either TRBD1 or TRBD2 may supply D (5 bases each). Germline-derived CDR1 and CDR2 are KGHDR and SFDVKD. This CDR3 has 16 residues. V gave up 7 bases and J gave up 0 bases, with 16 bases separating them. The CDR3 loop reads CATSGAEAQSTDTQYF. The CDR3 nucleotides are TGTGCCACCAGCGGGGCCGAAGCCCAAAGCACAGATACGCAGTATTTT.

The chain joins TRBV10-1 to TRBJ1-1; D unclear. The CDR3 consists of 13 residues. The V gene's germline CDR1 is WNHNN and CDR2 SYGVQD (reference sequence). The V and J ends lost 3 bases and 1 base respectively, with 6 bases between them. The CDR3 DNA is TGCGCCAGCAGTGACTGGGAGAACACTGAAGCTTTCTTT. Encoded protein: CASSDWENTEAFF.

The rearrangement uses TRBV27 and TRBJ2-7; TRBD2 matches at 7 bases. CDR3 length equals 14 residues. J was trimmed by 8 bases and V by 8 bases; bases with no gene match: 15. The germline gives CDR1 MNHEY, CDR2 SMNVEV (reference sequence). The CDR3 region has the DNA TGTGCCAGCGCCCCTAGCGGCAGTGGGAGTAAGCAGTACTTC. The encoded protein is CASAPSGSGSKQYF.

The V gene is TRBV6-5, the J gene TRBJ2-2; D may match TRBD1 or TRBD2 (5 bases each). Trimming shortened V by 6 bases and J by 5 bases, and 13 bases separated the two germline ends. The CDR3 covers 14 residues. Germline V lookup: CDR1 MNHEY, CDR2 SVGAGI. The CDR3: CASRRGRVTGELFF. The DNA for the CDR3 is TGTGCCAGCAGAAGGGGACGGGTGACCGGGGAGCTGTTTTTT.

This clone occurred once. The rearrangement links TRBV29-1 to TRBJ2-5; 8 nucleotides align to TRBD1. V shed 2 bases, J shed 5 bases, and the junction held 4 bases outside the gene matches. Per germline, CDR1 SQVTM and CDR2 ANQGSEA. The CDR3 loop spans 13 amino acids. CDR3 sequence reads: CSVEQGAGETQYF. The CDR3 coding sequence is TGCAGCGTTGAACAGGGGGCCGGGGAGACCCAGTACTTC.

The sample holds a few counts of this clone. This rearrangement joins TRBV6-4 to TRBJ2-2; D possibly corresponds to TRBD1 (6 bases). This CDR3 contains 15 residues. The germline gives CDR1 MRHNA, CDR2 SNTAGT. The germline V and J ends were trimmed by 0 bases and 7 bases, with 12 bases remaining between them. CDR3 DNA: TGTGCCAGCAGTGACTCGCCAGGGGATGGCGGGGAGCTGTTTTTT. Its protein is CASSDSPGDGGELFF.

The sample holds one count of this clone. This chain connects TRBV6-2 or TRBV6-3 to TRBJ2-7; D not resolved. Trimming cost V 6 bases and J 2 bases, with 5 bases left between them. The CDR3 is made up of 11 amino acids. Germline-derived CDR1 and CDR2 are MNHEY and SVGEGT. CDR3 region: CASSSPYEQYF. Written as DNA, the CDR3 is TGTGCCAGCAGCTCTCCCTACGAGCAGTACTTC.

The sample holds one count of this clone. The chain employs TRBV27 and TRBJ2-1; no reliable D call. The CDR3 contains 14 residues. Trimming cost V 1 base and J 8 bases, with 12 bases left between them. CDR1 is MNHEY and CDR2 is SMNVEV in the germline V gene (reference sequence). CDR3 in amino acids: CASSLWDRVDEQFF. Written as DNA, the CDR3 is TGTGCCAGCAGTTTATGGGATAGGGTTGATGAGCAGTTCTTC.

The chain uses TRBV24-1 and TRBJ2-3; D is undetermined. Germline assignment: CDR1 KGHDR and CDR2 SFDVKD. The V end lost 5 bases, the J end lost 7 bases, and 6 bases lay between the germline ends. The CDR3 loop spans 11 amino acids. CDR3 nucleotides: TGTGCCACCAGTGGGGGTAATACGCAGTATTTT. It is translated as CATSGGNTQYF.

The gene calls are TRBV6-5 and TRBJ2-7, with D perhaps TRBD1 or TRBD2 (5 bases each). This CDR3 comprises 14 residues. V was clipped by 5 bases and J by 2 bases, with 13 bases between them. Germline values: CDR1 MNHEY, CDR2 SVGAGI. CDR3 sequence: CASSPGTVTYEQYF. CDR3 in DNA: TGTGCCAGCAGTCCCGGGACGGTAACCTACGAGCAGTACTTC.

This chain links TRBV5-4 with TRBJ1-2, with 9 bases lining up with TRBD1. Germline V lookup: CDR1 SGHNT, CDR2 YYREEE (reference sequence). J was trimmed by 8 bases and V by 4 bases; bases with no gene match: 12. The CDR3 totals 15 residues. The CDR3 DNA sequence: TGTGCCAGCAGCGTCCTCGACAGGGGGGATCGGGGCTACACCTTC. This encodes CASSVLDRGDRGYTF.

The V call is TRBV27, the J call TRBJ1-1; D is unclear. Trimming took 5 bases from V and 9 from J, leaving 19 bases between them. CDR1 MNHEY and CDR2 SMNVEV come from the germline V gene (reference sequence). The CDR3 loop spans 14 amino acids. CDR3 region: CASSPITGIAKAFF. Here the CDR3 DNA reads TGTGCCAGCAGTCCGATTACGGGAATCGCGAAAGCTTTCTTT.

The chain employs TRBV30 and TRBJ2-7; no definite D call. Trimming removed 5 bases from V and 3 bases from J, with 8 bases in between. CDR1 and CDR2 from the germline V gene are GTSNPN and SVGIG (reference sequence). CDR3 length equals 11 residues. The CDR3 nucleotides are TGTGCCTGGCTAGGCGGCTACGAGCAGTACTTC. Protein sequence: CAWLGGYEQYF.

The chain couples TRBV11-3 to TRBJ2-5, with TRBD1 identical over 7 bases. V was pared by 3 bases and J by 5 bases, with 9 bases of the junction left unmatched. From germline, CDR1 is SGHNT and CDR2 YENEEA. This CDR3 has 15 residues. CDR3 nucleotide sequence: TGTGCCAGCAGCTTGGGTAATCTACAGGGGGAGACCCAGTACTTC. Translation: CASSLGNLQGETQYF.

The chain employs TRBV19 and TRBJ1-2; 7 bases line up with TRBD1. The length of the CDR3 is 14 residues. Germline V CDR1 and CDR2: LNHDA, SQIVND (reference sequence). Germline trimming cut 4 bases from V and 5 bases from J; bases unmatched to any gene: 7. DNA of the CDR3: TGTGCCAGTAGTAGTGACAGGGCCGTTTATGGCTACACCTTC. This gives the protein CASSSDRAVYGYTF.

J is TRBJ1-4 and V is TRBV7-6, with TRBD1 matching 7 bases. With 5 bases clipped from V and 8 bases from J, the junction kept 5 bases outside the gene matches. This CDR3 contains 13 residues. Germline assignment: CDR1 SGHVS and CDR2 FNYEAQ. The CDR3 reads CASSLDRVEKLFF. DNA of the CDR3: TGTGCCAGCAGCCTCGACAGGGTGGAAAAACTGTTTTTT.

The chain is built from TRBV27 and TRBJ2-1; no firm D call. Trimming took off 3 bases at V and 7 bases at J, with 13 bases between the two ends. Germline assignment: CDR1 MNHEY and CDR2 SMNVEV (reference sequence). The CDR3 loop spans 14 amino acids. CDR3 coding DNA: TGTGCCAGCAGTTTCTCGGTGGGTCATAATGAGCAGTTCTTC. As protein: CASSFSVGHNEQFF.

The rearrangement joins TRBV5-1 to TRBJ1-4, with 8 nucleotides matching TRBD1. Germline lookup yields CDR1 SGHRS and CDR2 YFSETQ. V shed 0 bases, J shed 8 bases, and the junction held 0 bases outside the gene matches. CDR3 length equals 13 residues. CDR3 sequence reads: CASSLDRGEKLFF. In DNA form, the CDR3 reads TGCGCCAGCAGCTTGGACAGGGGGGAAAAACTGTTTTTT.

J is TRBJ1-4 and V is TRBV28, with D unclear. Trimming removed 10 bases from V and 7 bases from J, with 16 bases in between. This CDR3 is built from 13 residues. In germline, CDR1 is MDHEN, CDR2 SYDVKM. The chain's CDR3 is CAIGLEGSEKLFF. DNA for the CDR3: TGTGCCATCGGTCTGGAGGGTAGTGAAAAACTGTTTTTT.

The chain employs TRBV6-5 and TRBJ2-7, with D maybe TRBD2 (7 bases). Germline values: CDR1 MNHEY, CDR2 SVGAGI. The CDR3 totals 14 residues. V was clipped by 4 bases and J by 6 bases, with 16 bases between them. CDR3 coding DNA: TGTGCCAGCAGTTGGGGTCAGGGGAGGGTCGAGCAGTACTTC. Protein sequence: CASSWGQGRVEQYF.

The J gene is TRBJ2-5, the V gene TRBV5-1; TRBD2 agrees at 8 bases. Germline trimming cut 4 bases from V and 2 bases from J; bases unmatched to any gene: 4. CDR1 and CDR2 (germline): SGHRS, YFSETQ. This CDR3 has 14 amino acids. In DNA, the CDR3 is TGCGCCAGCAGCGGAGTAGCGGGGCAAGAGACCCAGTACTTC. Encoded protein: CASSGVAGQETQYF.

The chain has TRBV7-2 and TRBJ1-6; D gene unclear. The germline V gene has CDR1 SGHTA and CDR2 FQGNSA. The CDR3 runs to 13 residues. V was shortened by 6 bases and J by 3 bases, with 6 bases between the two germline ends. CDR3 sequence reads: CASRKNYNSPLHF. The CDR3 DNA reads TGTGCCAGCAGAAAGAACTATAATTCACCCCTCCACTTT.